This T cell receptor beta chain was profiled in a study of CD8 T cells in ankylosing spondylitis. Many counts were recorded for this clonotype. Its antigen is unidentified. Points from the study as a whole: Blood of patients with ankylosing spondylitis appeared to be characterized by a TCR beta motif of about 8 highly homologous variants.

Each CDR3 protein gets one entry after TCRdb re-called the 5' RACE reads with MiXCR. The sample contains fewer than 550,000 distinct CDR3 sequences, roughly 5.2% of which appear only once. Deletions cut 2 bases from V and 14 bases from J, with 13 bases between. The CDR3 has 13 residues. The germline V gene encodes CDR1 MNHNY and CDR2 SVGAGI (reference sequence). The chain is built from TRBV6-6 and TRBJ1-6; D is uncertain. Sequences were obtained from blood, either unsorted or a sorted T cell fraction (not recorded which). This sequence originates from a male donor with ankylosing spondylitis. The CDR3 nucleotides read TGTGCCAGCAGTTACCCGAGTAGTACAGCCCTCCACTTT. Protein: CASSYPSSTALHF.